These 23 T cell receptor beta chains share one sample of origin, sequenced in a study of radiotherapy plus CTLA-4 blockade in lung cancer. Repertoires were generated with immunoSEQ multiplex PCR, while TCRdb's copy carries only in-frame clones and drops some. The sample lists about 60,000 clones, around 83% occurring once. This specimen consisted of peripheral blood, obtained from a patient treated with radiotherapy plus ipilimumab. Receptors were obtained from a human donor with non-small cell lung cancer who had a partial response to radiotherapy plus ipilimumab.

The chain uses TRBV27 and TRBJ2-3; 7 positions agree with TRBD1. CDR3 size: 19 residues. Germline trimming cut 5 bases from V and 3 bases from J; bases unmatched to any gene: 20. Germline-derived CDR1 and CDR2 are MNHEY and SMNVEV (reference sequence). CDR3 nucleotide sequence: TGTGCCAGCAGTAAGACAGGGTTGCTGCGCGCAGAAACTACAGATACGCAGTATTTT. Its protein product is CASSKTGLLRAETTDTQYF.

The V and J genes are TRBV27 and TRBJ2-1; 7 nucleotides line up with TRBD2. The CDR3 loop spans 13 amino acids. The V gene end was trimmed by 3 bases and the J gene end by 12 bases; junction bases not matched to a gene: 8. The V gene's germline CDR1 is MNHEY and CDR2 SMNVEV (reference sequence). In DNA, the CDR3 is TGTGCCAGCAGTTTGGAGCGGGATTTGGGGCAGTTCTTC. This codes for CASSLERDLGQFF.

The rearrangement uses TRBV5-1 and TRBJ2-7, with TRBD1 as a possible D gene (6 bases). The CDR3 runs to 15 residues. Germline V gene sequence: CDR1 SGHRS, CDR2 YFSETQ. Trimming shortened V by 1 base and J by 0 bases, and 11 bases separated the two germline ends. CDR3 DNA sequence: TGCGCCAGCAGCTTGTTTCAGGGGTCCTCCTACGAGCAGTACTTC. Its protein product is CASSLFQGSSYEQYF.

The V gene is TRBV30, the J gene TRBJ1-3; TRBD1 agrees at 7 bases. Trimming cost V 0 bases and J 3 bases; bases outside gene matches: 5. Germline CDR1 GTSNPN, CDR2 SVGIG (reference sequence). This CDR3 spans 15 amino acids. CDR3 in DNA: TGTGCCTGGAGTGTACAGGGGCTGGGTGGAAACACCATATATTTT. Translation: CAWSVQGLGGNTIYF.

This clone was observed a few times. The chain uses TRBV29-1 and TRBJ2-6; no definite D call. This CDR3 has 12 amino acids. Germline V gene sequence: CDR1 SQVTM, CDR2 ANQGSEA. Trimming left V 7 bases short and J 2 bases short, with 6 bases between. The chain's CDR3 is CSAVAGANVLTF. In nucleotides, the CDR3 is TGCAGCGCGGTAGCTGGGGCCAACGTCCTGACTTTC.

V is TRBV4-1 and J is TRBJ2-3; maybe TRBD1 (5 bases). Trimming removed 7 bases at V and 4 bases at J, with 18 bases between. The CDR3 contains 15 residues. Germline CDR1 MGHRA, CDR2 YSYEKL. CDR3 coding DNA: TGCGCCAGCAACCCGAGGCCAGGGTCGGCAGATACGCAGTATTTT. Its protein product is CASNPRPGSADTQYF.

V and J are TRBV7-2 and TRBJ2-2; D is perhaps TRBD1 (6 bases). CDR3 length: 16 amino acids. Germline V gene lookup returns CDR1 SGHTA and CDR2 FQGNSA. V lost 1 base and J lost 7, with 16 bases in between. The CDR3 here is CASSLVGRGLGGELFF. The CDR3, as DNA: TGTGCCAGCAGCTTAGTAGGCAGGGGCCTGGGCGGGGAGCTGTTTTTT.

This chain uses TRBV7-2 with TRBJ2-2; 9 bases align to TRBD2. From germline, CDR1 is SGHTA and CDR2 FQGNSA. V lost 3 bases, J lost 4 bases, and 3 bases stayed unmatched. The CDR3 is 15 residues long. The CDR3 sequence is CASSLTSGGTGELFF. The CDR3 region has the DNA TGTGCCAGCAGCTTGACTAGCGGTGGCACCGGGGAGCTGTTTTTT.

The DNA for the CDR3 is TGCGCCAGCAGTGAAGTACAGGGCCTTAGCAATCAGCCCCAGCATTTT. It specifies CASSEVQGLSNQPQHF. This chain uses TRBV10-1 with TRBJ1-5, with D possibly TRBD1 on 6 matching bases. V lost 3 bases and J 0 bases, leaving 12 bases between the germline ends. From germline, CDR1 is WNHNN and CDR2 SYGVQD (reference sequence). The CDR3 sequence is 16 residues long.

The chain has TRBV7-8 and TRBJ1-5, with a tentative D call TRBD1 (5 bases). In germline, CDR1 is SGHVS, CDR2 FQNEAQ. Trimming removed 2 bases at V and 4 bases at J, with 9 bases between. The length of the CDR3 is 14 residues. The CDR3 spells CASSLWGENQPQHF. The CDR3 DNA is TGTGCCAGCAGCTTATGGGGCGAAAATCAGCCCCAGCATTTT.

The table lists this clone with a few counts. The genes are TRBV5-1 and TRBJ2-1; the D gene is possibly TRBD1 (5 bases). The ends were cut back, 4 bases at V and 5 bases at J, with 13 bases in the middle. CDR3 length equals 14 residues. In germline, CDR1 is SGHRS, CDR2 YFSETQ. CDR3 protein: CASSLRGENNEQFF. The DNA for the CDR3 is TGCGCCAGCAGCCTTAGGGGCGAGAACAATGAGCAGTTCTTC.

The chain couples TRBV4-1 to TRBJ2-7; possible D gene TRBD2, 6 bases. The CDR3 totals 14 residues. V lost 0 bases to trimming and J lost 2 bases, with 8 bases between them. Germline lookup yields CDR1 MGHRA and CDR2 YSYEKL. The CDR3 coding sequence is TGCGCCAGCAGCCAAGAGGACTACCCCTACGAGCAGTACTTC. Translation gives CASSQEDYPYEQYF.

The V gene is TRBV5-6, the J gene TRBJ2-7; TRBD2 aligns across 10 bases. V lost 2 bases, J lost 0 bases, and 11 bases stayed unmatched. Germline V gives CDR1 SGHDT, CDR2 YYEEEE. This CDR3 comprises 18 residues. The CDR3 loop is CASSFGLAGDLSSYEQYF. The CDR3 bases are TGTGCCAGCAGCTTTGGGCTAGCGGGAGATCTTAGCTCCTACGAGCAGTACTTC.

This rearrangement joins TRBV30 to TRBJ2-1; unclear D gene. The CDR3 has 11 residues. Trimming cost V 2 bases and J 9 bases, with 8 bases left between them. CDR1 and CDR2 from the germline V gene are GTSNPN and SVGIG (reference sequence). CDR3 bases: TGTGCCTGGAGTTGGTCCGGTGAGCAGTTCTTC. It translates to CAWSWSGEQFF.

This clone was seen a single time. V gene TRBV11-2 combines with J gene TRBJ2-2, with TRBD2 matching over 13 bases. The V gene end was trimmed by 5 bases and the J gene end by 7 bases; junction bases not matched to a gene: 4. This CDR3 comprises 15 residues. CDR1 is SGHAT and CDR2 is FQNNGV in the germline V gene. CDR3 sequence reads: CASSVRLAGGGELFF. The DNA for the CDR3 is TGTGCCAGCAGCGTGCGACTAGCGGGAGGCGGGGAGCTGTTTTTT.

The V gene is TRBV5-1, the J gene TRBJ2-1, with TRBD1 matching over 10 bases. The CDR3 spans 18 residues. V dropped 2 bases and J dropped 8; count of bases not matched to a gene: 16. The germline CDR1 and CDR2 sequences are SGHRS and YFSETQ. The CDR3 here is CASSFLPPPGQGRDEQFF. The CDR3 nucleotides read TGCGCCAGCAGCTTCCTTCCTCCTCCGGGACAGGGGAGGGATGAGCAGTTCTTC. The full variable domain, completed using reference TRBV5-1 and TRBJ2-1, is KAGVTQTPRYLIKTRGQQVTLSCSPISGHRSVSWYQQTPGQGLQFLFEYFSETQRNKGNFPGRFSGRQFSNSRSEMNVSTLELGDSALYLCASSFLPPPGQGRDEQFFGPGTRLTVL.

The chain is built from TRBV7-9 and TRBJ1-4, with D unclear. Trimming removed 5 bases at V and 3 bases at J, with 16 bases between. From germline, CDR1 is SEHNR and CDR2 FQNEAQ (reference sequence). This CDR3 is 16 amino acids long. In DNA form, the CDR3 reads TGTGCCAGCAGCCCAAGGGCCGGAGGACCTAATGAAAAACTGTTTTTT. This sequence encodes CASSPRAGGPNEKLFF.

Here the CDR3 DNA reads TGTGCCAGCAATATGTTAGGGGGACGATACGAGCAGTACTTC. Protein product: CASNMLGGRYEQYF. The chain has TRBV6-1 and TRBJ2-7; TRBD1 might be the D (6 bases). The germline CDR1 and CDR2 sequences are MNHNS and SASEGT. This CDR3 is built from 14 residues. Trimming shortened V by 7 bases and J by 4 bases, and 17 bases separated the two germline ends.

The chain has TRBV5-4 and TRBJ2-7, with 10 bases aligning to TRBD1. Trimming removed 5 bases from V and 4 bases from J; junction bases left unmatched: 6. Per germline, CDR1 SGHNT and CDR2 YYREEE (reference sequence). This CDR3 spans 14 amino acids. Here the CDR3 DNA reads TGTGCCAGCAGTGGACAGGGGGGAATATACGAGCAGTACTTC. The encoded protein is CASSGQGGIYEQYF.

The chain has TRBV30 and TRBJ1-3, with TRBD1 matching over 12 bases. Trimming cost V 8 bases and J 9 bases; bases outside gene matches: 11. This CDR3 is built from 14 residues. Germline CDR1 is GTSNPN and CDR2 is SVGIG (reference sequence). The DNA for the CDR3 is TGTGCCGGTAACCGGGGGACAGGGGGCATCACCATATATTTT. Its protein is CAGNRGTGGITIYF.

This clone was recorded only once. The chain couples TRBV19 to TRBJ1-5, with 9 bases identical to TRBD1. The CDR3 extends over 16 amino acids. Trimming removed 6 bases from V and 6 bases from J; junction bases left unmatched: 12. Germline CDR1 LNHDA, CDR2 SQIVND (reference sequence). The CDR3 region is CASSALDRGGGQPQHF. The CDR3 region has the DNA TGTGCCAGTAGCGCTTTGGACAGGGGAGGAGGTCAGCCCCAGCATTTT.

In this sample, this clone turned up once. The rearrangement uses TRBV2 and TRBJ2-1; a possible D gene is TRBD1 (7 bases). Looked up from germline, CDR1 is SNHLY and CDR2 is FYNNEI. CDR3 length: 18 residues. Trimming pared 7 bases from V and 2 bases from J, leaving 24 bases between. DNA of the CDR3: TGTGCCAGCACAGGGGGTCTCGGGGCCGGGGGTCCCTACAATGAGCAGTTCTTC. This gives the protein CASTGGLGAGGPYNEQFF.

V usage is TRBV9 and J usage is TRBJ2-1; D is unclear. The germline CDR1 and CDR2 sequences are SGDLS and YYNGEE. V lost 0 bases to trimming and J lost 1 base, with 8 bases between them. The CDR3 extends over 15 amino acids. CDR3: CASSVEWASYNEQFF. The CDR3 nucleotides are TGTGCCAGCAGCGTAGAGTGGGCTTCCTACAATGAGCAGTTCTTC. The full variable domain, in which reference TRBV9 and TRBJ2-1 provide the parts outside the CDR3, is DSGVTQTPKHLITATGQRVTLRCSPRSGDLSVYWYQQSLDQGLQFLIQYYNGEERAKGNILERFSAQQFPDLHSELNLSSLELGDSALYFCASSVEWASYNEQFFGPGTRLTVL.